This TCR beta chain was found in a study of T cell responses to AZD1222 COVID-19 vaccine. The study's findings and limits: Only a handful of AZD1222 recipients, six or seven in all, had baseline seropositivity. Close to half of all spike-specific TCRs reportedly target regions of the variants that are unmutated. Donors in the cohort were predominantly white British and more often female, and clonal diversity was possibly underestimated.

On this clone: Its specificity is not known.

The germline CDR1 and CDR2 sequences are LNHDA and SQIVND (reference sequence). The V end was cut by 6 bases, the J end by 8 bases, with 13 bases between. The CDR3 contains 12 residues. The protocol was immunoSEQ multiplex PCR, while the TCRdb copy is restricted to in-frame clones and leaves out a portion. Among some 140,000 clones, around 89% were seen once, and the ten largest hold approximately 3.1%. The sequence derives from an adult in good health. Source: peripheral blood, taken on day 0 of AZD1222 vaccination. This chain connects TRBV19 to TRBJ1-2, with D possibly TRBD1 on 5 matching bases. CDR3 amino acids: CASSPFPGGYTF. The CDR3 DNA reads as TGTGCCAGTAGCCCTTTCCCAGGGGGCTACACCTTC.